This paragraph covers one TCR beta chain sequence. Its target is not known. The same CDR3 also results from other DNA sequences found in this sample. Germline assignment: CDR1 LNHDA and CDR2 SQIVND (reference sequence). V lost 1 base to trimming and J lost 4 bases; unmatched junction nucleotides: 0. The CDR3 consists of 14 residues. The sample is drawn from a study of cytomegalovirus exposure and HLA in healthy donors. The study, taken as a whole, reports: Later analysis indicated greater clonal expansion among HLA-associated TCR beta chains than among equally common other chains. An ancestry cluster, one associated with Asian ancestry, reportedly showed fewer N-insertions than the roughly 700-donor mean in a later analysis. Several of the most significant clusters appeared, in a later analysis, to be linked to common viral pathogens. HLA restriction was apparent for most CMV-associated TCR beta chains in a later analysis.

It was with 60 Vbeta and 13 Jbeta primers that the PCR ran. Profiling relied on immunoSEQ multiplex PCR, and the TCRdb table lists in-frame clones only, not all of them. The sample lists 160,000 or so clones, around 73% occurring once. The source is a male donor in good health and CMV-seronegative. The sequenced sample was PBMCs. The chain couples TRBV19 to TRBJ2-7; TRBD2 matches at 11 bases. The CDR3 sequence: CASSIGLAGYEQYF. The CDR3 nucleotides are TGTGCCAGTAGTATAGGACTAGCGGGATACGAGCAGTACTTC.